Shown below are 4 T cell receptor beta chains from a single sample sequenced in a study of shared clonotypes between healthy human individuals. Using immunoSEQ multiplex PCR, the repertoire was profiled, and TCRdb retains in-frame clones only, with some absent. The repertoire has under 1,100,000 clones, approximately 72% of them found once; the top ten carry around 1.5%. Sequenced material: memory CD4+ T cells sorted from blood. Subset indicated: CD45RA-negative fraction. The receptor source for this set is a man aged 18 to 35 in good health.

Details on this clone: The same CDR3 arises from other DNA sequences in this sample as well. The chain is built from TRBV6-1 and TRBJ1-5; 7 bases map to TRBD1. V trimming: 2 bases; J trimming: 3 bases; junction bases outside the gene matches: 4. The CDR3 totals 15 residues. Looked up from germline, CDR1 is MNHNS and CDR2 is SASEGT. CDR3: CASSEWTGDNQPQHF. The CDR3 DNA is TGTGCCAGCAGTGAATGGACAGGCGACAATCAGCCCCAGCATTTT.

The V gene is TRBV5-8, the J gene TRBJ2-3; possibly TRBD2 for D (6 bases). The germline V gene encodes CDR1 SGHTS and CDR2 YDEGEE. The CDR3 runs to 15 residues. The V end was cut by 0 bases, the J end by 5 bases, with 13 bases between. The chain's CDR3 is CASSLGPRGGDTQYF. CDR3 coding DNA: TGTGCCAGCAGCTTGGGCCCTCGGGGAGGAGATACGCAGTATTTT.

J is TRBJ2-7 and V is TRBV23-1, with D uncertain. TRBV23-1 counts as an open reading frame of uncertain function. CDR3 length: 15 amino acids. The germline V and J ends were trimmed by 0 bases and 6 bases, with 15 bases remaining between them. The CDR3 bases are TGCGCCAGCAGTCAATCGCACCCGACCCCGCCCGAGCAGTACTTC. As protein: CASSQSHPTPPEQYF.

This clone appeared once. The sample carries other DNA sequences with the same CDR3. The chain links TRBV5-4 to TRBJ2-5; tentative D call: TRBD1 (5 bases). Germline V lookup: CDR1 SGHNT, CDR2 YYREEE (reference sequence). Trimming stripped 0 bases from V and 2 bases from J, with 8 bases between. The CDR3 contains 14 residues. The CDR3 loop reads CASSLVGAQETQYF. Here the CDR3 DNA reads TGTGCCAGCAGCTTGGTTGGGGCACAAGAGACCCAGTACTTC.